This T cell receptor beta chain was profiled in a study of early T cells in non-severe SARS-CoV-2 infection. This clonotype was seen more than once but under ten times. The CDR3 consists of 14 residues. Germline CDR1 and CDR2: SNHLY and FYNNEI. V was clipped by 5 bases and J by 4 bases, with 12 bases between them. Individually, cDNA molecules had unique molecular identifiers attached to them. Each CDR3 protein gets one entry after TCRdb re-called the 5' RACE reads with MiXCR. The sample includes approximately 45,000 distinct CDR3 sequences, approximately 10% seen only once; the top ten take around 9.8%.

Material: whole blood. V is TRBV2 and J is TRBJ2-1; D ambiguous. This TCR was recovered from an adult who was a healthcare worker with PCR-confirmed SARS-CoV-2 infection or an uninfected control (not recorded which). Here the CDR3 reads CASSLDPRYNEQFF. The CDR3 DNA sequence: TGTGCCAGCAGTTTAGACCCGCGATACAATGAGCAGTTCTTC.